The 27 T cell receptor beta chains below were found in one sample sequenced in a study of cytomegalovirus exposure and HLA in healthy donors. 13 Jbeta primers and 60 Vbeta primers were used for the PCR. Method: immunoSEQ multiplex PCR; TCRdb's copy keeps in-frame clones and lacks some. The sample yields over 150,000 clones, 75% to 85% seen once. Sample: PBMCs. Source of these receptors: a boy aged 5-17 years in good health and CMV-seronegative.

The V call is TRBV14, the J call TRBJ1-1, with D unclear. CDR3 size: 14 residues. V was shortened by 10 bases and J by 3 bases, with 18 bases between the two germline ends. Germline values: CDR1 SGHDN, CDR2 FVKESK. This CDR3 reads CATGTAGYDTEAFF. As DNA, the CDR3 is TGTGCCACCGGAACAGCGGGGTACGACACTGAAGCTTTCTTT.

This chain connects TRBV4-1 to TRBJ1-1; 7 nucleotides match TRBD1. V shed 0 bases, J shed 0 bases, and the junction held 4 bases outside the gene matches. Looked up from germline, CDR1 is MGHRA and CDR2 is YSYEKL. The CDR3 runs 16 residues. The CDR3 here is CASSQDAGQLNTEAFF. The CDR3 nucleotides are TGCGCCAGCAGCCAAGATGCGGGACAGCTGAACACTGAAGCTTTCTTT.

The chain couples TRBV9 to TRBJ2-3; TRBD2 aligns across 9 bases. V shed 5 bases, J shed 5 bases, and the junction held 6 bases outside the gene matches. The CDR3 is 14 residues long. CDR1 and CDR2 from the germline V gene are SGDLS and YYNGEE. CDR3 loop: CASSSLAGQDTQYF. The CDR3 bases are TGTGCCAGCAGTTCTCTAGCGGGGCAAGATACGCAGTATTTT.

The chain joins TRBV5-6 to TRBJ2-5; D unresolved. CDR1 is SGHDT and CDR2 is YYEEEE in the germline V gene. The length of the CDR3 is 12 residues. The germline V and J ends were trimmed by 3 bases and 3 bases, with 6 bases remaining between them. CDR3 residues: CASSSSEETQYF. In DNA, the CDR3 is TGTGCCAGCAGCTCCTCCGAAGAGACCCAGTACTTC.

The chain combines TRBV7-2 with TRBJ1-2; D not certain. In germline, CDR1 is SGHTA, CDR2 FQGNSA. The germline V and J ends were trimmed by 5 bases and 2 bases, with 9 bases remaining between them. The CDR3 runs 13 residues. The CDR3: CASSPQQNYGYTF. The CDR3 DNA sequence: TGTGCCAGCAGCCCCCAACAGAACTATGGCTACACCTTC.

The rearrangement uses TRBV29-1 and TRBJ2-7; 7 nucleotides line up with TRBD1. CDR1 is SQVTM and CDR2 is ANQGSEA in the germline V gene. J lost 3 bases, V lost 7 bases, and 9 bases had no gene match. The CDR3 sequence is 13 residues long. The CDR3 DNA follows: TGCAGCGCCTCGACAGGGAACTTCTACGAGCAGTACTTC. This sequence encodes CSASTGNFYEQYF.

This chain links TRBV2 with TRBJ2-5, with D perhaps matching TRBD2 (5 bases). The V gene's germline CDR1 is SNHLY and CDR2 FYNNEI. Trimming removed 6 bases at V and 2 bases at J, with 13 bases between. The CDR3 extends over 14 amino acids. Written as DNA, the CDR3 is TGTGCCAGCAGGCGGAGTCTAGCACAAGAGACCCAGTACTTC. It specifies CASRRSLAQETQYF.

The J gene is TRBJ2-3, the V gene TRBV30; 10 bases match TRBD2. There are 17 residues in the CDR3. Unmatched junction bases numbered 8, after V lost 2 bases and J lost 0 bases. CDR1 and CDR2 from the germline V gene are GTSNPN and SVGIG (reference sequence). The CDR3 sequence is CAWSKPGLAPSTDTQYF. In DNA, the CDR3 is TGTGCCTGGAGTAAACCGGGACTAGCGCCTAGCACAGATACGCAGTATTTT.

This clone was observed once. V and J are TRBV2 and TRBJ2-1; TRBD2 aligns across 13 bases. Germline V CDR1 and CDR2: SNHLY, FYNNEI. V was clipped by 3 bases and J by 10 bases; unmatched bases: 6. The CDR3 is 15 amino acids. The CDR3 is CASSERTSGSGEQFF. As DNA, the CDR3 is TGTGCCAGCAGTGAGAGGACTAGCGGGAGCGGAGAGCAGTTCTTC.

This clone has more than one count but fewer than ten. The V gene is TRBV30, the J gene TRBJ2-1; 8 positions agree with TRBD2. From germline, CDR1 is GTSNPN and CDR2 SVGIG (reference sequence). After removal of 1 base from V and 7 bases from J, the junction contained 6 bases not matched to a gene. CDR3 length: 14 residues. Here the CDR3 DNA reads TGTGCCTGGAGTGCCGGCGGGGGGCTGAATGAGCAGTTCTTC. It specifies CAWSAGGGLNEQFF. The variable domain in full, completed from reference TRBV30 and TRBJ2-1, reads SQTIHQWPATLVQPVGSPLSLECTVEGTSNPNLYWYRQAAGRGLQLLFYSVGIGQISSEVPQNLSASRPQDRQFILSSKKLLLSDSGFYLCAWSAGGGLNEQFFGPGTRLTVL.

This chain joins TRBV7-2 and TRBJ1-2; TRBD1 matches at 9 bases. Per germline, CDR1 SGHTA and CDR2 FQGNSA. V shed 3 bases, J shed 6 bases, and the junction held 5 bases outside the gene matches. CDR3 length equals 14 residues. Here the CDR3 reads CASSLGQGLNGYTF. The CDR3 DNA reads as TGTGCCAGCAGCTTGGGACAGGGACTAAATGGCTACACCTTC. Using reference TRBV7-2 and TRBJ1-2 for the parts outside the CDR3, the full variable domain is GAGVSQSPSNKVTEKGKDVELRCDPISGHTALYWYRQSLGQGLEFLIYFQGNSAPDKSGLPSDRFSAERTGGSVSTLTIQRTQQEDSAVYLCASSLGQGLNGYTFGSGTRLTVV.

The chain recombines TRBV6-6 with TRBJ2-1; TRBD2 agrees at 11 bases. Looked up from germline, CDR1 is MNHNY and CDR2 is SVGAGI (reference sequence). V lost 10 bases to trimming and J lost 12 bases; unmatched junction nucleotides: 17. CDR3 length: 15 residues. CDR3 residues: CATSPSGTSGIGQFF. CDR3 sequence (DNA): TGTGCCACCTCGCCTTCCGGGACTAGCGGAATAGGGCAGTTCTTC.

The J gene is TRBJ1-5, the V gene TRBV30; TRBD1 might be the D (6 bases). Germline V gene lookup returns CDR1 GTSNPN and CDR2 SVGIG (reference sequence). The ends were cut back, 5 bases at V and 3 bases at J, with 11 bases in the middle. The CDR3 length is 13 residues. The CDR3 region is CAWQGSNNQPQHF. The CDR3 DNA reads as TGTGCCTGGCAGGGGAGCAACAATCAGCCCCAGCATTTT.

This chain joins TRBV30 and TRBJ1-1, with TRBD1 identical over 10 bases. The V and J ends lost 6 bases and 4 bases, in that order; junction bases with no gene match: 5. Germline CDR1 and CDR2: GTSNPN and SVGIG (reference sequence). CDR3 length: 13 amino acids. CDR3 region: CACSDRGLTEAFF. CDR3 nucleotide sequence: TGTGCCTGTTCCGACAGGGGGCTCACTGAAGCTTTCTTT.

The chain combines TRBV4-3 with TRBJ1-1; D is unresolved. This CDR3 is built from 15 residues. V gave up 0 bases and J gave up 4 bases, with 12 bases separating them. Per germline, CDR1 LGHNA and CDR2 YSLEER. The CDR3 is CASSQDRPPGTEAFF. The CDR3 region has the DNA TGCGCCAGCAGCCAAGATCGACCCCCGGGCACTGAAGCTTTCTTT.

V is TRBV4-1 and J is TRBJ1-4, with TRBD1 identical over 8 bases. The junction had 2 bases not matched to a gene; V was cut back by 1 base and J by 7 bases. This CDR3 is built from 14 residues. Germline V lookup: CDR1 MGHRA, CDR2 YSYEKL. CDR3 amino acids: CASSQGQGAEKLFF. Here the CDR3 DNA reads TGCGCCAGCAGCCAAGGTCAGGGGGCTGAAAAACTGTTTTTT.

In DNA, the CDR3 is TGTGCCAGCAGTACTGGGACAGGGACTGGAAACACCATATATTTT. This translates into CASSTGTGTGNTIYF. The chain combines TRBV28 with TRBJ1-3; 9 positions agree with TRBD1. V shed 5 bases and J 2 bases; nucleotides not matched to a gene: 4. The germline V gene has CDR1 MDHEN and CDR2 SYDVKM. The CDR3 has 15 residues.

The rearrangement uses TRBV4-3 and TRBJ2-7, with D maybe TRBD1 (6 bases). The ends were cut back, 4 bases at V and 2 bases at J, with 12 bases in the middle. Germline CDR1 reads LGHNA; CDR2 reads YSLEER. The length of the CDR3 is 14 residues. The CDR3 region is CASSPQQGTYEQYF. The CDR3, as DNA: TGCGCCAGCAGCCCTCAACAGGGTACCTACGAGCAGTACTTC.

The chain links TRBV19 to TRBJ2-3; D perhaps matches TRBD2 (6 bases). The CDR3 loop spans 15 amino acids. The germline gives CDR1 LNHDA, CDR2 SQIVND (reference sequence). V lost 3 bases, J lost 3 bases, and 13 bases lay in between. CDR3 in amino acids: CASSIGPGRTDTQYF. CDR3 nucleotides: TGTGCCAGTAGTATTGGCCCAGGGAGGACAGATACGCAGTATTTT.

This clone has only one observation. The chain employs TRBV19 and TRBJ2-2; D not resolved. V shed 6 bases and J shed 1 base, with 9 bases lying between them. The CDR3 has 14 amino acids. Germline CDR1 and CDR2: LNHDA and SQIVND (reference sequence). The chain's CDR3 is CASRQEQNTGELFF. DNA of the CDR3: TGTGCCAGTAGGCAGGAACAGAACACCGGGGAGCTGTTTTTT. Using reference TRBV19 and TRBJ2-2 for the parts outside the CDR3, the full variable domain is DGGITQSPKYLFRKEGQNVTLSCEQNLNHDAMYWYRQDPGQGLRLIYYSQIVNDFQKGDIAEGYSVSREKKESFPLTVTSAQKNPTAFYLCASRQEQNTGELFFGEGSRLTVL.

The genes are TRBV19 and TRBJ1-5; weak D call: TRBD1 (5 bases). V lost 5 bases, J lost 0 bases, and 11 bases lay in between. CDR1 and CDR2 from the germline V gene are LNHDA and SQIVND (reference sequence). The CDR3 runs 15 residues. DNA of the CDR3: TGTGCCAGTAGTCCTTTGACAGATAGCAATCAGCCCCAGCATTTT. This encodes CASSPLTDSNQPQHF.

In this sample, this clone turned up once. V gene TRBV9 combines with J gene TRBJ1-1, with a possible D match to TRBD1 (6 bases). The germline V gene has CDR1 SGDLS and CDR2 YYNGEE. V was clipped by 3 bases and J by 4 bases, with 10 bases between them. The length of the CDR3 is 13 residues. For the CDR3, the DNA is TGTGCCAGCAGCGCACAGGGAGCCACTGAAGCTTTCTTT. It codes for CASSAQGATEAFF.

The gene calls are TRBV2 and TRBJ1-2; the D gene is possibly TRBD1 (5 bases). Germline V lookup: CDR1 SNHLY, CDR2 FYNNEI. V lost 7 bases to trimming and J lost 3 bases, with 12 bases between them. The CDR3 spans 13 residues. The CDR3, as DNA: TGTGCCAGCAATTCGGACATCTACTATGGCTACACCTTC. It translates to CASNSDIYYGYTF.

V usage is TRBV6-1 and J usage is TRBJ2-3; 7 bases fit TRBD1. This CDR3 region has 15 residues. J lost 1 base, V lost 5 bases, and 6 bases had no gene match. Per the germline V gene, CDR1 is MNHNS and CDR2 is SASEGT. CDR3 nucleotide sequence: TGTGCCAGCAGTATCAGGGGGTCGCGCACAGATACGCAGTATTTT. Translating it yields CASSIRGSRTDTQYF.

This CDR3 reads CASSRTTGTGMTEAFF. CDR3 DNA: TGTGCCAGCTCACGGACTACAGGGACAGGGATGACTGAAGCTTTCTTT. The J gene is TRBJ1-1, the V gene TRBV18; 9 bases are shared with TRBD1. The CDR3 is 16 residues long. V dropped 4 bases and J dropped 5; count of bases not matched to a gene: 11. The germline gives CDR1 KGHSH, CDR2 LQKENI. The full variable domain, with the rest looked up from reference TRBV18 and TRBJ1-1, is NAGVMQNPRHLVRRRGQEARLRCSPMKGHSHVYWYRQLPEEGLKFMVYLQKENIIDESGMPKERFSAEFPKEGPSILRIQQVVRGDSAAYFCASSRTTGTGMTEAFFGQGTRLTVV.

This clone was found a few times. This chain links TRBV12-5 with TRBJ2-5; D may be TRBD1 (6 bases). CDR3 size: 12 residues. The V end was cut by 5 bases, the J end by 4 bases, with 8 bases between. Germline-derived CDR1 and CDR2 are LGHNT and FRNRAP. CDR3 loop: CASGPRGETQYF. The CDR3 DNA sequence: TGTGCTAGTGGTCCCAGGGGAGAGACCCAGTACTTC.

The genes are TRBV4-3 and TRBJ2-3; 8 bases match TRBD2. Unmatched junction bases numbered 6, after V lost 1 base and J lost 3 bases. The CDR3 is 16 amino acids. Germline CDR1 is LGHNA and CDR2 is YSLEER. CDR3 sequence (DNA): TGCGCCAGCAGCCAAGGAGCGGGGGTGGAGACAGATACGCAGTATTTT. Its protein is CASSQGAGVETDTQYF.